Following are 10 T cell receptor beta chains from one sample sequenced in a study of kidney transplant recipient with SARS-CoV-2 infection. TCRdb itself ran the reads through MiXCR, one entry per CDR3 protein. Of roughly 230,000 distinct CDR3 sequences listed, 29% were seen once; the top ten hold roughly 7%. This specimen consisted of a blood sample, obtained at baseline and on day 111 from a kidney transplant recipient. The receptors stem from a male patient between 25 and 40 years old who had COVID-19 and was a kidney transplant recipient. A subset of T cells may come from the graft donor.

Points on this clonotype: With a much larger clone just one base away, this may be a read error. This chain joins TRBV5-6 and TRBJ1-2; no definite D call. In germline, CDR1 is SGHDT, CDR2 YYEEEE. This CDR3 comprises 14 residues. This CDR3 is CAGSLAEEIPRYTF. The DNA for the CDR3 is TGTGCCGGCAGCTTGGCCGAGGAAATCCCACGCTACACCTTC.

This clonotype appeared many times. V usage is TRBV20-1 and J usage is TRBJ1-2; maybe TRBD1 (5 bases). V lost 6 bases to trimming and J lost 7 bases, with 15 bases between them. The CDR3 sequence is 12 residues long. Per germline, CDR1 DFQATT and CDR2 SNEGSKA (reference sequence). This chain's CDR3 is CSARDGKGGYTF. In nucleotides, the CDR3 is TGCAGTGCCAGGGACGGGAAGGGTGGCTACACCTTC.

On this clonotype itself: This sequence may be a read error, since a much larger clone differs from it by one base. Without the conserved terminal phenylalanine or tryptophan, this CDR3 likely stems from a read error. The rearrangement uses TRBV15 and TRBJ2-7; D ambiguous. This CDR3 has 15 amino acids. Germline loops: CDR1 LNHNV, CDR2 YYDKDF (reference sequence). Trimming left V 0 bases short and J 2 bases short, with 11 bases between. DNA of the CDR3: TGTGCCACCAGCAGAGATATCGGCGGAACCTACGAGCAGTACCTC. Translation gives CATSRDIGGTYEQYL.

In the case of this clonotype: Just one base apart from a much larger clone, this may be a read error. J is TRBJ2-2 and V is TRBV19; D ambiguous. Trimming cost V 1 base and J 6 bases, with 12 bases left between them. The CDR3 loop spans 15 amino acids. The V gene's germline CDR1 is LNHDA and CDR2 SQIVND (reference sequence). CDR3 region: CASSIVRRRAGELFF. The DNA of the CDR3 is TGTGCCAGTAGTATAGTTCGGCGGAGAGCCGGGGAGCTGTTTTTT.

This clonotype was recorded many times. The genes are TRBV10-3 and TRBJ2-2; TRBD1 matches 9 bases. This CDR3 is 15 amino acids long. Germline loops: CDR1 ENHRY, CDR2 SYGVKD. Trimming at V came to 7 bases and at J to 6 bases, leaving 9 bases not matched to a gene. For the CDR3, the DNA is TGTGCCATCAAGAGGACAGGGGAAGATGCCGGGGAGCTGTTTTTT. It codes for CAIKRTGEDAGELFF.

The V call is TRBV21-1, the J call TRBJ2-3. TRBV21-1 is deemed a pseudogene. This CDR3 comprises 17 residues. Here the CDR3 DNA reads TGTGCCAGCAGGAGCCTGGTAGCTACAGTCATGCAAGATACGCAGTATTTT. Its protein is CASRSLVATVMQDTQYF.

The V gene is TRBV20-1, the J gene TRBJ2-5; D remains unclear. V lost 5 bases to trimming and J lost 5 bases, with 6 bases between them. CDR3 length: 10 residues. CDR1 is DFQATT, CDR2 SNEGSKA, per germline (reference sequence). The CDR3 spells CSAQWETQYF. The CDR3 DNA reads TGCAGTGCTCAATGGGAGACCCAGTACTTC.

Here the CDR3 reads CASSAEVAGSRGTQYF. The CDR3 region has the DNA TGCGCCAGCAGCGCGGAAGTAGCGGGGTCACGAGGTACGCAGTATTTT. V and J are TRBV5-1 and TRBJ2-3, with 8 bases aligning to TRBD2. CDR3 size: 16 residues. J was trimmed by 8 bases and V by 4 bases; bases with no gene match: 15. Germline V lookup: CDR1 SGHRS, CDR2 YFSETQ.

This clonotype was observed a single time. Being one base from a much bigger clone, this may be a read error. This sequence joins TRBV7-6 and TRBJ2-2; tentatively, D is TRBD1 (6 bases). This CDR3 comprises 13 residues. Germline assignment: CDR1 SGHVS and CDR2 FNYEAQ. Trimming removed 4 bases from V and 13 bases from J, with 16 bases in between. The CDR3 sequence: CASSSPGHEGLFF. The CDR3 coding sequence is TGTGCCAGCAGCTCCCCGGGACACGAGGGGCTGTTTTTT.

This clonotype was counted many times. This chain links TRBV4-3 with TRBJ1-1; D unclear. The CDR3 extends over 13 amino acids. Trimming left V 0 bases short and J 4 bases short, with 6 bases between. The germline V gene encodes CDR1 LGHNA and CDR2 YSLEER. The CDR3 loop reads CASSQDKGTEAFF. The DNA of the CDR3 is TGCGCCAGCAGCCAAGATAAGGGCACTGAAGCTTTCTTT.